Sequencing of this TCR beta chain was carried out in a study of cytomegalovirus exposure and HLA in healthy donors (dated by TCRdb to the late 2010s). Some background on the complete study: A later analysis indicated that the 120 or so validation repertoires were generated on the platform also employed for the 720 or so repertoires of the first cohort. The study aimed to test whether cataloging public T cell receptors could reveal signatures of past pathogen exposure. A separate validation cohort of roughly 110 different subjects was used in addition to the 666-subject first cohort. High-throughput TCR immunosequencing, statistical association of individual TCRs with disease status, and machine learning were combined to predict cytomegalovirus infection status.

Broader findings and caveats from the paper: Most TCR sequences were seen in very few donors, while some public TCRs were found in many individuals. The classifier was reported to diagnose cytomegalovirus status with high specificity and sensitivity in both the original cohort and the validation cohort. Of the cluster scores, 90% to 95% were above 0 in a later analysis, which found that TCRs clustered in the first cohort also tended to co-occur in the 120 or so validation repertoires. The authors suggested that the approach could potentially be extended to other disease states and immunological phenotypes. All 120 or so repertoires were used to score co-occurrence in the validation cohort in a later analysis, because that analysis had no HLA typing for the cohort. The study listed 164 TCR beta chains as associated with cytomegalovirus. In vitro tests confirmed that a few of the cytomegalovirus-associated TCR beta chains recognize cytomegalovirus antigens.

The donors were included in the validation cohort of some 120 subjects, a group kept apart from the approximately 690-subject first cohort. CDR1 and CDR2 (MNHEY, SVGAGI) derive from the germline V gene. The CDR3 starts with the cysteine, ends with the phenylalanine, and has 14 residues. This entry keeps only the CDR3 DNA: 42 bases, framed from base 1. Trimming removed 2 bases from V and 4 bases from J, leaving 10 bases between the germline ends. To prepare the library, the immunoSEQ multiplex PCR assay was applied. On the study's bioinformatics: To diagnose cytomegalovirus status from the catalog of TCR beta chain sequences, a statistical classification framework was built. In TCRdb, the immuneACCESS table is reduced to in-frame sequences with V and J assigned. These tables do not hold every clone; where another copy was compared, an unresolved V gene accounts for under half, and the others remain unexplained. That table furnishes V, J and clone size, whereas the DNA furnished D and trimming. The sample table contains about 200,000 clones; only one count was recorded for around 83% of them. In total, the top ten clones hold over 10% of the sample.

In regard to this clone: Its antigen remains undetermined. The sample holds no much larger clone one base away, and base qualities are not on file.

The V gene is TRBV6-5 and the J gene is TRBJ2-3; TRBD2 might be the D gene, on 6 matching bases. The TCR sequence derives from a woman aged 25 to 39 in good health and CMV-seropositive. Sequencing used PBMCs. The CDR3 protein: CASSYPGEADTQYF. The DNA sequence is given as TGTGCCAGCAGTTACCCGGGGGAGGCAGATACGCAGTATTTT.